This T cell receptor beta chain emerged from a study of metastatic and nonmetastatic thyroid tumors. Overall study context: Where malignant and benign thyroid patients were concerned, repertoires were compared across blood and tumor or nodule tissue.

Broader study findings: Patients with malignant thyroid tumors reportedly had significantly higher TCR beta diversity than those with benign nodules, in blood and tumor.

Each patient came to thyroid surgery without any prior treatment (of any kind). This CDR3 region has 16 residues. Trimming cost V 7 bases and J 2 bases, with 15 bases left between them. Per the germline V gene, CDR1 is MDHEN and CDR2 is SYDVKM. This clone has at least ten counts. Its specificity is not known. Per the authors' pipeline: The study built a papillary thyroid cancer distant-metastasis classifier from CDR3 differences across clinicopathological groups. MiXCR re-clonotyped the PCR reads for TCRdb. V and J calls and clone size were set by TCRdb, not the authors. The sample yields some 28,000 clones, roughly 20% seen once.

The V call is TRBV28, the J call TRBJ2-6; no definite D call. Sequencing input: blood. The TCR was taken from a female donor with papillary thyroid cancer or a benign thyroid nodule (not recorded which). Some clones in this sample may be carry-over from other donors' samples. CDR3 region: CASINGDPAGANVLTF. As DNA, the CDR3 is TGTGCCAGCATAAATGGGGATCCAGCTGGGGCCAACGTCCTGACTTTC.